The clone carrying this TCR beta chain was observed a few times. Sorting of unstimulated PBMCs yielded separate CD3+CD4+ and CD3+CD8+ fractions. This sample was taken from a study of T cell clones after liver transplantation. Study in general: Without induction therapy, subjects received standard immunosuppression until 12-24 months post-transplant.

TCRdb keeps only in-frame clones here, not all; method: immunoSEQ multiplex PCR. Among 55,000 to 75,000 clones, 70% were seen once, and the ten largest hold 2.8%. Here the sequenced sample was CD4+ T cells from blood, taken at the approximately 15-month timepoint. The clonotype originates from a human patient who received a liver transplant. Some of these T cells may belong to the graft donor.

The CDR3 sequence: CASSLEPGAGTEAFF. The CDR3 bases are TGTGCCAGCAGCTTAGAGCCGGGGGCAGGCACTGAAGCTTTCTTT. This chain connects TRBV7-8 to TRBJ1-1, with a tentative D call TRBD1 (6 bases). V lost 1 base and J lost 4, with 13 bases in between. The germline gives CDR1 SGHVS, CDR2 FQNEAQ. The CDR3 runs to 15 residues. The whole variable domain, filled in from reference TRBV7-8 and TRBJ1-1, reads GAGVSQSPRYKVAKRGQDVALRCDPISGHVSLFWYQQALGQGPEFLTYFQNEAQLDKSGLPSDRFFAERPEGSVSTLKIQRTQQEDSAVYLCASSLEPGAGTEAFFGQGTRLTVV.